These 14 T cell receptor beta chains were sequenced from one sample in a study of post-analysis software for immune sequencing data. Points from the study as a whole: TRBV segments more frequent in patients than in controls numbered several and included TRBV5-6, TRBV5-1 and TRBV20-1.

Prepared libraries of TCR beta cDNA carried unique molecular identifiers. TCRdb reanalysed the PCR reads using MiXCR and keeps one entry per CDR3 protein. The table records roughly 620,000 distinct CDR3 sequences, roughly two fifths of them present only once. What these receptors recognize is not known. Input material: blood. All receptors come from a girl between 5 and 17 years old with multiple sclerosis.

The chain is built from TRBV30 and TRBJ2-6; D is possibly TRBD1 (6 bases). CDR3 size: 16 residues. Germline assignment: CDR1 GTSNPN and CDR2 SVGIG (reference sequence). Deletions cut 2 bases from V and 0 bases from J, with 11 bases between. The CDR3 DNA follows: TGTGCCTGGAGTCAAGGGGGTTTCTCTGGGGCCAACGTCCTGACTTTC. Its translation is CAWSQGGFSGANVLTF. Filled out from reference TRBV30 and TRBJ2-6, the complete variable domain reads SQTIHQWPATLVQPVGSPLSLECTVEGTSNPNLYWYRQAAGRGLQLLFYSVGIGQISSEVPQNLSASRPQDRQFILSSKKLLLSDSGFYLCAWSQGGFSGANVLTFGAGSRLTVL.

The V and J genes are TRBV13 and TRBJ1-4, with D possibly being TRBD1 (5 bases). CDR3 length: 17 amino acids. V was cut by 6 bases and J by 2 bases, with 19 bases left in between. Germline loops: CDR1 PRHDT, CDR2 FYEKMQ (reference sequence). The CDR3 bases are TGTGCCAGCAGTATCCTCGAGGGAGGGGCGACTAATGAAAAACTGTTTTTT. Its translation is CASSILEGGATNEKLFF.

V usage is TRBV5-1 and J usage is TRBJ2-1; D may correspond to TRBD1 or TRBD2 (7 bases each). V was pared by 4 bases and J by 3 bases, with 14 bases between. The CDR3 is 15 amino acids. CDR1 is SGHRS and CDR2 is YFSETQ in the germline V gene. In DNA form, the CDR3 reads TGCGCCAGCAGCCCCAGGGGGGGGTACTACAATGAGCAGTTCTTC. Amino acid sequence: CASSPRGGYYNEQFF.

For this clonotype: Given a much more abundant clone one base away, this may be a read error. The CDR3, as DNA: TGTGCCAGCAGTTCCAATGCTAACTATGGCTACACCTTC. This translates into CASSSNANYGYTF. This rearrangement joins TRBV6-5 to TRBJ1-2, with no clear D. Germline CDR1 and CDR2: MNHEY and SVGAGI. The V and J ends lost 4 bases and 0 bases respectively, with 6 bases between them. This CDR3 comprises 13 residues.

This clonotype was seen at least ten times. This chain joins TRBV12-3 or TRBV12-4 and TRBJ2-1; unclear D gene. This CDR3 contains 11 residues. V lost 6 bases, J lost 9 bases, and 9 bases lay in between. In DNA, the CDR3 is TGTGCCAGCAGCCCCCTGGGTGAGCAGTTCTTC. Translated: CASSPLGEQFF.

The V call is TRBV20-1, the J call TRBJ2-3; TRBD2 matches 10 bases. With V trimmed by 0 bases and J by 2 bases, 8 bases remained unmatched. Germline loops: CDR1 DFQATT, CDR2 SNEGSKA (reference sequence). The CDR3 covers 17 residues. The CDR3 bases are TGCAGTGCTAGAGATCCTTCTAGCGGGGGTTACACAGATACGCAGTATTTT. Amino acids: CSARDPSSGGYTDTQYF.

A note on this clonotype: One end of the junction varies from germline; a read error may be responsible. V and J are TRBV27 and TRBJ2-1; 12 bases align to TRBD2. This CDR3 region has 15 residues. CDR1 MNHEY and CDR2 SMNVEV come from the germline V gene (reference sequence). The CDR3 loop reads CASRGLAGSYSEQFF. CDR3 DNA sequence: TGTGCCAGCCGTGGACTAGCGGGGTCCTACAGTGAGCAGTTCTTC.

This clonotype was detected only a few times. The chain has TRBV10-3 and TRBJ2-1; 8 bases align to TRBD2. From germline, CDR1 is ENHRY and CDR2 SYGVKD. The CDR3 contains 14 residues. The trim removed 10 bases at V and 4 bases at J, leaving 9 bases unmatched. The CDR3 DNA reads TGTGCCAGCCGGTTTAGCGGGGATTACAATGAGCAGTTCTTC. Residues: CASRFSGDYNEQFF.

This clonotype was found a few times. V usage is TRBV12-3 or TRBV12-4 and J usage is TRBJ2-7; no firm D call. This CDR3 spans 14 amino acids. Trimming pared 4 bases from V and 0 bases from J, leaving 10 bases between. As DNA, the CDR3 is TGTGCCAGCAGTTATGGCTTCAGCTCCTACGAGCAGTACTTC. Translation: CASSYGFSSYEQYF.

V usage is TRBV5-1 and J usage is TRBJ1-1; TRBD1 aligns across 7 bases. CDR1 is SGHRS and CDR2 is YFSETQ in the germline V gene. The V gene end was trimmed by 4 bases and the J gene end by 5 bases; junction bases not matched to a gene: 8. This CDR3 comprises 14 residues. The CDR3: CASSMVEGATEAFF. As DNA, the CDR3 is TGCGCCAGCAGCATGGTCGAGGGGGCGACTGAAGCTTTCTTT. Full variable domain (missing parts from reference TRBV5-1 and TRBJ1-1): KAGVTQTPRYLIKTRGQQVTLSCSPISGHRSVSWYQQTPGQGLQFLFEYFSETQRNKGNFPGRFSGRQFSNSRSEMNVSTLELGDSALYLCASSMVEGATEAFFGQGTRLTVV.

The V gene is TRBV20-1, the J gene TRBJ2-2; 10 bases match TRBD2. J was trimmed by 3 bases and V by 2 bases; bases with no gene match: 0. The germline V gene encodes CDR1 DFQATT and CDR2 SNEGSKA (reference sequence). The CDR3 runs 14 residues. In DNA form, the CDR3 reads TGCAGTGCTAGACTAGCGGGAGACACCGGGGAGCTGTTTTTT. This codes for CSARLAGDTGELFF.

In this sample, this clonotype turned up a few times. The CDR3 sequence is CASSLSRWNTEAFF. CDR3 nucleotide sequence: TGTGCCAGCAGCTTATCGCGGTGGAACACTGAAGCTTTCTTT. This chain links TRBV7-3 with TRBJ1-1; D is undetermined. The germline V gene has CDR1 SGHTA and CDR2 FQGTGA. This CDR3 is 14 amino acids long. V was shortened by 2 bases and J by 1 base, with 8 bases between the two germline ends.

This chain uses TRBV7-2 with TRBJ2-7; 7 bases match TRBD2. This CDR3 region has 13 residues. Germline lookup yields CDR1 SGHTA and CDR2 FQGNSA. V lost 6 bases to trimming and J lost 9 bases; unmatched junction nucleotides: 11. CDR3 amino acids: CASRLGLRSVQYF. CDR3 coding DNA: TGTGCCAGCAGACTGGGACTACGAAGCGTGCAGTACTTC.

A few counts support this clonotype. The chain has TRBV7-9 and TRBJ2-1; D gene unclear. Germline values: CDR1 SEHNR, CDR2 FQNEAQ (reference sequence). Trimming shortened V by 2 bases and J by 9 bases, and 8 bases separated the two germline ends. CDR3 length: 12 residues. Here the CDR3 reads CASSLQQREQFF. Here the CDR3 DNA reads TGTGCCAGCAGCTTACAACAGCGTGAGCAGTTCTTC.